These 5 T cell receptor beta chains were sequenced from one sample in a study of blood T cell repertoires in COVID-19. Clones were sequenced by immunoSEQ multiplex PCR, and TCRdb holds only the in-frame ones, with some missing. In the table there are about 190,000 clones, 85% to 90% of which are singletons. Sequencing used peripheral blood. Receptors were obtained from a woman between 25 and 40 years old with active or convalescent COVID-19.

The chain couples TRBV7-9 to TRBJ1-2; 7 bases line up with TRBD1. Trimming at V came to 6 bases and at J to 0 bases, leaving 7 bases not matched to a gene. CDR1 is SEHNR and CDR2 is FQNEAQ in the germline V gene (reference sequence). CDR3 length equals 15 residues. CDR3 in amino acids: CASRPDRPANYGYTF. CDR3 DNA: TGTGCCAGCAGACCGGACAGGCCGGCTAACTATGGCTACACCTTC.

This rearrangement joins TRBV6-2 or TRBV6-3 to TRBJ1-5, with 8 positions matching TRBD1. The germline gives CDR1 MNHEY, CDR2 SVGEGT. The length of the CDR3 is 15 residues. V lost 2 bases and J lost 6; bases outside the gene matches: 6. In DNA form, the CDR3 reads TGTGCCAGCAGTTACGGCAGGGGGCATGGTCAGCCCCAGCATTTT. Translated: CASSYGRGHGQPQHF.

The CDR3 reads CASSLFRGGRDTLSYNEQFF. For the CDR3, the DNA is TGCGCCAGCAGCTTGTTTCGTGGCGGGAGAGATACCCTCTCCTACAATGAGCAGTTCTTC. The chain uses TRBV5-1 and TRBJ2-1, with 7 bases that match TRBD2. The germline gives CDR1 SGHRS, CDR2 YFSETQ. The V gene end was trimmed by 1 base and the J gene end by 0 bases; junction bases not matched to a gene: 16. The CDR3 consists of 20 residues. Variable domain in full (rest from reference TRBV5-1 and TRBJ2-1): KAGVTQTPRYLIKTRGQQVTLSCSPISGHRSVSWYQQTPGQGLQFLFEYFSETQRNKGNFPGRFSGRQFSNSRSEMNVSTLELGDSALYLCASSLFRGGRDTLSYNEQFFGPGTRLTVL.

V is TRBV5-6 and J is TRBJ1-2, with 9 bases identical to TRBD1. CDR3 size: 15 residues. V dropped 5 bases and J dropped 9; count of bases not matched to a gene: 14. Germline-derived CDR1 and CDR2 are SGHDT and YYEEEE. CDR3 amino acids: CASSLTGTGTVSYTF. In DNA, the CDR3 is TGTGCCAGCAGTTTAACCGGGACAGGGACGGTGAGCTACACCTTC.

This chain links TRBV11-2 with TRBJ1-2; 7 bases line up with TRBD1. CDR1 and CDR2 from the germline V gene are SGHAT and FQNNGV. The V and J ends lost 4 bases and 6 bases, in that order; junction bases with no gene match: 5. The CDR3 has 13 residues. Here the CDR3 reads CASSSRQGDGYTF. The DNA for the CDR3 is TGTGCCAGCAGCTCCAGACAGGGTGATGGCTACACCTTC.